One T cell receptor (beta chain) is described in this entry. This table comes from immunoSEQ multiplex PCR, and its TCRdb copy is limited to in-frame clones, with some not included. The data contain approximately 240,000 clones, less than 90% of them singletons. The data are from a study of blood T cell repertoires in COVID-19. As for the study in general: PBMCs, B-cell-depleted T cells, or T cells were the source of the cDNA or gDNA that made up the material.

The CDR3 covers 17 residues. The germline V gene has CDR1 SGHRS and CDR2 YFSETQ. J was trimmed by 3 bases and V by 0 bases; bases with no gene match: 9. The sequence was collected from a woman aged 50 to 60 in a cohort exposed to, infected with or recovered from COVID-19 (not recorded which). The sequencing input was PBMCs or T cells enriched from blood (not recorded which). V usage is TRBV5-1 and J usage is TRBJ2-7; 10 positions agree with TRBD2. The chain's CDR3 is CASSLEGIAGGHYEQYF. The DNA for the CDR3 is TGCGCCAGCAGCTTGGAAGGCATAGCGGGGGGCCACTACGAGCAGTACTTC. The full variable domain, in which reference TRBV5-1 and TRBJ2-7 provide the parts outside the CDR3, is KAGVTQTPRYLIKTRGQQVTLSCSPISGHRSVSWYQQTPGQGLQFLFEYFSETQRNKGNFPGRFSGRQFSNSRSEMNVSTLELGDSALYLCASSLEGIAGGHYEQYFGPGTRLTVT.